Reported below is one TCR beta chain. This specimen comes from a study of T cell changes during pregnancy in multiple sclerosis. The germline gives CDR1 SGHRS, CDR2 YFSETQ. The CDR3 spans 15 residues. V lost 4 bases to trimming and J lost 10 bases; unmatched junction nucleotides: 10. Generated by immunoSEQ multiplex PCR, the TCRdb table keeps only in-frame clones and is missing some. The sample holds tens of thousands of clones, approximately 94% seen once. The chain combines TRBV5-1 with TRBJ1-6; the match to TRBD1 covers 8 bases. Sample: CD4+ T cells from peripheral blood mononuclear cells, taken before pregnancy. The source of this sequence is a female donor with multiple sclerosis, enrolled in a pregnancy study. The CDR3 DNA reads as TGCGCCAGCAGCCCGGGGGACAGGCCGGGGTCACCCCTCCACTTT. Amino acids: CASSPGDRPGSPLHF.